The 27 T cell receptor beta chains given below trace back to one sample, sequenced in a study of long-term antiretroviral therapy in people with HIV. Running of the v3.0 immunoSEQ assay took place at survey level. TCRdb's table, derived via immunoSEQ multiplex PCR, lists solely in-frame clones and lacks some. The sample has tens of thousands of clones; about 90% are singletons. This specimen was unsorted PBMCs, taken 1.8 years after starting antiretroviral therapy. All receptors derive from a woman aged 18-29 years with HIV.

J is TRBJ2-5 and V is TRBV7-9; 11 nucleotides agree with TRBD2. Germline V gene lookup returns CDR1 SEHNR and CDR2 FQNEAQ (reference sequence). The CDR3 contains 15 residues. J was trimmed by 3 bases and V by 4 bases; bases with no gene match: 4. The CDR3 DNA reads TGTGCCAGCAGCTGGGGGGGACTAGCGGAAGAGACCCAGTACTTC. It codes for CASSWGGLAEETQYF. Using reference TRBV7-9 and TRBJ2-5 for the parts outside the CDR3, the full variable domain is DTGVSQNPRHKITKRGQNVTFRCDPISEHNRLYWYRQTLGQGPEFLTYFQNEAQLEKSRLLSDRFSAERPKGSFSTLEIQRTEQGDSAMYLCASSWGGLAEETQYFGPGTRLLVL.

This chain's CDR3 is CATRSTGATNEKLFF. The CDR3 region has the DNA TGTGCCACCAGATCAACAGGCGCAACTAATGAAAAACTGTTTTTT. The rearrangement uses TRBV15 and TRBJ1-4; D might be TRBD1 (5 bases). CDR1 LNHNV and CDR2 YYDKDF come from the germline V gene (reference sequence). The V end lost 6 bases, the J end lost 0 bases, and 11 bases lay between the germline ends. The CDR3 spans 15 residues.

The CDR3: CASSSSGKGSYNEQFF. CDR3 nucleotides: TGTGCCAGCAGCTCAAGCGGCAAGGGCTCCTACAATGAGCAGTTCTTC. The chain recombines TRBV7-9 with TRBJ2-1; TRBD2 is a possible D gene (5 bases). The CDR3 covers 16 residues. Germline CDR1 reads SEHNR; CDR2 reads FQNEAQ (reference sequence). With 4 bases removed from V and 0 bases from J, the gap between germline ends came to 13 bases.

J is TRBJ2-1 and V is TRBV5-6, with 9 bases lining up with TRBD2. J was trimmed by 4 bases and V by 1 base; bases with no gene match: 3. This CDR3 has 15 amino acids. Germline loops: CDR1 SGHDT, CDR2 YYEEEE. The CDR3 bases are TGTGCCAGCAGCTTGTATGCGGGAGGGTACAATGAGCAGTTCTTC. Encoded protein: CASSLYAGGYNEQFF.

This chain uses TRBV9 with TRBJ2-2, with D uncertain. This CDR3 comprises 17 residues. V lost 1 base and J lost 0, with 13 bases in between. The germline V gene encodes CDR1 SGDLS and CDR2 YYNGEE. The CDR3 loop reads CASSVSVAETNTGELFF. The DNA for the CDR3 is TGTGCCAGCAGCGTATCTGTAGCCGAAACGAACACCGGGGAGCTGTTTTTT.

The CDR3 DNA sequence: TGTGCCACCAGCAGAGGCACGGGATCCCGACATCAGCCCCAGCATTTT. Protein product: CATSRGTGSRHQPQHF. The rearrangement uses TRBV15 and TRBJ1-5, with no clear D. The V gene lost 1 base and the J gene lost 5 bases, with 15 bases spanning the gap. Germline values: CDR1 LNHNV, CDR2 YYDKDF (reference sequence). The CDR3 has 16 amino acids.

The chain combines TRBV28 with TRBJ2-7, with TRBD1 as a possible D gene (6 bases). V was shortened by 4 bases and J by 2 bases, with 12 bases between the two germline ends. Germline CDR1 reads MDHEN; CDR2 reads SYDVKM. CDR3 length: 14 residues. The CDR3 nucleotides are TGTGCCAGCAGTTCCTCCGGGACACCCTACGAGCAGTACTTC. Protein: CASSSSGTPYEQYF.

The rearrangement joins TRBV28 to TRBJ2-7; a weak D match, TRBD2 (6 bases). Germline loops: CDR1 MDHEN, CDR2 SYDVKM. The CDR3 has 14 residues. The V end lost 10 bases, the J end lost 3 bases, and 19 bases lay between the germline ends. The CDR3 DNA follows: TGTGCCACCGCTTTTAGCGGCTTGGACTACGAGCAGTACTTC. The encoded protein is CATAFSGLDYEQYF.

V gene TRBV10-1 combines with J gene TRBJ2-7; no reliable D call. Germline CDR1 is WNHNN and CDR2 is SYGVQD (reference sequence). CDR3 size: 14 residues. V was clipped by 6 bases and J by 1 base, with 13 bases between them. CDR3 sequence: CASSGRGPSYEQYF. DNA of the CDR3: TGCGCCAGCAGCGGACGAGGACCTTCCTACGAGCAGTACTTC.

V usage is TRBV5-5 and J usage is TRBJ1-1; a possible D gene is TRBD1 (5 bases). CDR1 SGHKS and CDR2 YYEKEE come from the germline V gene (reference sequence). This CDR3 has 12 residues. The V gene lost 4 bases and the J gene lost 6 bases, with 10 bases spanning the gap. For the CDR3, the DNA is TGTGCCAGCAGCGCAAGGGGAGCTGAAGCTTTCTTT. As protein: CASSARGAEAFF.

This chain uses TRBV28 with TRBJ2-2, with 9 bases lining up with TRBD1. Trimming at V came to 6 bases and at J to 4 bases, leaving 6 bases not matched to a gene. Germline CDR1 reads MDHEN; CDR2 reads SYDVKM. The CDR3 totals 15 residues. The CDR3 loop reads CASRPGTGLTGELFF. The CDR3 bases are TGTGCCAGCAGACCCGGGACAGGGCTCACCGGGGAGCTGTTTTTT.

This chain joins TRBV28 and TRBJ1-3; 10 positions match TRBD1. Trimming took 3 bases from V and 2 from J; bases not matched to a gene: 4. This CDR3 is built from 16 residues. CDR1 is MDHEN, CDR2 SYDVKM, per germline. CDR3 sequence reads: CASSFPGTGAGNTIYF. CDR3 nucleotides: TGTGCCAGCAGTTTTCCCGGGACAGGGGCTGGAAACACCATATATTTT.

The chain uses TRBV15 and TRBJ2-1; D may be TRBD1 (5 bases). This CDR3 contains 18 residues. CDR1 LNHNV and CDR2 YYDKDF come from the germline V gene (reference sequence). The V end lost 1 base, the J end lost 10 bases, and 26 bases lay between the germline ends. Here the CDR3 reads CATSRVVGWGRDSHEQFF. In DNA form, the CDR3 reads TGTGCCACCAGCAGAGTAGTAGGATGGGGCAGGGATTCTCACGAGCAGTTCTTC.

The gene calls are TRBV6-5 and TRBJ2-7; no definite D call. The V end was cut by 4 bases, the J end by 3 bases, with 4 bases between. Germline V gene data show CDR1 as MNHEY and CDR2 as SVGAGI. The CDR3 runs to 11 residues. CDR3 nucleotides: TGTGCCAGCAGTTCCTACTACGAGCAGTACTTC. Translated, it gives CASSSYYEQYF.

The chain joins TRBV7-2 to TRBJ1-2; D might be TRBD1 (5 bases). Trimming shortened V by 1 base and J by 3 bases, and 21 bases separated the two germline ends. The CDR3 is 18 residues long. The V gene's germline CDR1 is SGHTA and CDR2 FQGNSA. The CDR3 coding sequence is TGTGCCAGCAGCTTAGGGCGGGGCGGGCGACAAACGGACTATGGCTACACCTTC. Translated, it gives CASSLGRGGRQTDYGYTF.

The chain joins TRBV6-6 to TRBJ2-5, with unresolved D. Trimming took 6 bases from V and 1 from J, leaving 6 bases between them. The CDR3 spans 12 residues. The germline CDR1 and CDR2 sequences are MNHNY and SVGAGI (reference sequence). The CDR3 nucleotides read TGTGCCAGCAGGGGATTCCAAGAGACCCAGTACTTC. Translating gives CASRGFQETQYF.

This chain uses TRBV11-2 with TRBJ2-5; D gene ambiguous. The CDR3 contains 13 residues. The V end lost 4 bases, the J end lost 7 bases, and 13 bases lay between the germline ends. Germline CDR1 is SGHAT and CDR2 is FQNNGV. The CDR3 loop reads CASSSPQSGTQYF. CDR3 nucleotide sequence: TGTGCCAGCAGCTCCCCACAATCAGGGACCCAGTACTTC.

V is TRBV2 and J is TRBJ1-5; the D gene is possibly TRBD1 (6 bases). Germline V gene data show CDR1 as SNHLY and CDR2 as FYNNEI. The CDR3 extends over 14 amino acids. V lost 4 bases and J lost 4, with 11 bases in between. CDR3 in DNA: TGTGCCAGCAGTGGTACAGGGTGGAATCAGCCCCAGCATTTT. Its protein product is CASSGTGWNQPQHF.

The J gene is TRBJ2-2, the V gene TRBV6-4; tentatively, D is TRBD1 (6 bases). V was cut by 4 bases and J by 1 base, with 13 bases left in between. The CDR3 covers 16 residues. Looked up from germline, CDR1 is MRHNA and CDR2 is SNTAGT. CDR3 loop: CASSVGAGRNTGELFF. The DNA for the CDR3 is TGTGCCAGCAGTGTGGGGGCGGGCCGGAACACCGGGGAGCTGTTTTTT.

V is TRBV10-2 and J is TRBJ2-5, with D maybe TRBD1 (7 bases). Germline-derived CDR1 and CDR2 are WSHSY and SAAADI. Trimming pared 7 bases from V and 2 bases from J, leaving 23 bases between. The CDR3 is 17 residues long. CDR3 DNA: TGCGCCAGCAAGGGAGTTAGGTGGGGGGACAGACAAGAGACCCAGTACTTC. Translation gives CASKGVRWGDRQETQYF.

This chain links TRBV9 with TRBJ2-2, with TRBD2 identical over 9 bases. V lost 2 bases and J lost 5; bases outside the gene matches: 4. Germline CDR1 reads SGDLS; CDR2 reads YYNGEE. The CDR3 sequence is 15 residues long. The CDR3: CASSVIAGETGELFF. CDR3 coding DNA: TGTGCCAGCAGCGTTATAGCGGGAGAGACCGGGGAGCTGTTTTTT.

The chain links TRBV27 to TRBJ2-7, with 9 bases matching TRBD2. The J segment lost 1 base and the V segment lost 2 bases, leaving 3 bases of the junction unmatched. Germline assignment: CDR1 MNHEY and CDR2 SMNVEV (reference sequence). The CDR3 runs to 15 residues. CDR3 region: CASSLGLANSYEQYF. CDR3 in DNA: TGTGCCAGCAGTTTAGGACTAGCGAATTCCTACGAGCAGTACTTC.

The chain uses TRBV10-3 and TRBJ2-7, with a weak D call TRBD2 (6 bases). The length of the CDR3 is 15 residues. Trimming cost V 10 bases and J 3 bases, with 22 bases left between them. Looked up from germline, CDR1 is ENHRY and CDR2 is SYGVKD. Here the CDR3 reads CATKRAAGDFYEQYF. The DNA of the CDR3 is TGTGCCACCAAACGTGCAGCGGGTGACTTCTACGAGCAGTACTTC.

This clone came up once. This chain connects TRBV5-1 to TRBJ2-1, with D unresolved. The CDR3 length is 16 residues. Germline values: CDR1 SGHRS, CDR2 YFSETQ. V lost 1 base and J lost 10, with 21 bases in between. The CDR3 nucleotides read TGCGCCAGCAGCTTGAGCAGCGACACCCTTTTTACCGAGCAGTTCTTC. It yields the protein CASSLSSDTLFTEQFF.

This chain links TRBV7-2 with TRBJ2-1, with TRBD1 as a possible D gene (6 bases). Deletions cut 0 bases from V and 0 bases from J, with 9 bases between. CDR1 and CDR2 (germline): SGHTA, FQGNSA. The CDR3 runs 16 residues. CDR3 nucleotide sequence: TGTGCCAGCAGCTTAGCGACAGGAAGCTCCTACAATGAGCAGTTCTTC. Translating gives CASSLATGSSYNEQFF. Full variable domain (rest looked up from reference TRBV7-2 and TRBJ2-1): GAGVSQSPSNKVTEKGKDVELRCDPISGHTALYWYRQSLGQGLEFLIYFQGNSAPDKSGLPSDRFSAERTGGSVSTLTIQRTQQEDSAVYLCASSLATGSSYNEQFFGPGTRLTVL.

The chain recombines TRBV5-1 with TRBJ1-5, with 9 bases fitting TRBD1. The germline V gene encodes CDR1 SGHRS and CDR2 YFSETQ. This CDR3 has 16 residues. The trim removed 3 bases at V and 5 bases at J, leaving 9 bases unmatched. This CDR3 reads CASSSQPGQGDQPQHF. CDR3 nucleotides: TGCGCCAGCAGCTCCCAGCCGGGACAGGGTGATCAGCCCCAGCATTTT.

J is TRBJ2-7 and V is TRBV21-1; TRBD1 is the table's D call and was not checked against the DNA. TRBV21-1 is tagged as a pseudogene. CDR3 length: 12 residues. The CDR3 DNA reads TGTGCCAGGGACAGGAGGCTTTACGAGCAGTACTTC. This codes for CARDRRLYEQYF.